This TCR beta chain appears in the sequencing data of a study of T cell repertoires in cytomegalovirus infection. Overall study: Indications of both CMV infection and matching HLA type were provided by public TCR beta signatures. Study-wide results and limits: HLA-C-restricted CMV clonotypes gave the most frequent clonotype in two of eight donors. Cumulative frequency (of public TCR beta family members) identified carriers of CMV plus the relevant HLA.

As regards this clonotype: Its antigen is as yet unknown.

In TCRdb, the reads were re-called with MiXCR into one record per CDR3 protein. Found here are fewer than 250,000 distinct CDR3 sequences, 10% to 15% of them singletons; the top ten hold 1.5% to 2%. V dropped 6 bases and J dropped 5 bases, with 16 bases sitting between them. The CDR3 has 14 residues. The germline V gene has CDR1 MGHDK and CDR2 SYGVNS. Sequencing was done on a sample of PBMCs. The receptor was isolated from a human donor in good health (CMV status not recorded). Some clones in this sample may be carry-over from other donors' samples. V is TRBV25-1 and J is TRBJ1-1, with D possibly TRBD1 on 6 matching bases. The CDR3 loop reads CASSLGQSRTEAFF. CDR3 DNA sequence: TGTGCCAGCAGCCTTGGACAGTCAAGAACTGAAGCTTTCTTT.